The 26 T cell receptor beta chains below come from one sample, sequenced in a study of blood T cell repertoires in COVID-19. This table comes from immunoSEQ multiplex PCR, and its TCRdb copy is limited to in-frame clones, with some not included. The sample has approximately 100,000 clones; less than 85% are singletons. Source material: peripheral blood. These receptors were obtained from a woman in her 70s with active or convalescent COVID-19.

The chain recombines TRBV20-1 with TRBJ2-2, with 12 bases identical to TRBD2. Trimming cost V 3 bases and J 6 bases; bases outside gene matches: 8. Germline CDR1 and CDR2: DFQATT and SNEGSKA (reference sequence). The CDR3 is 16 residues long. The CDR3 here is CSASRLAGVGAGELFF. The CDR3 nucleotides read TGCAGTGCTAGTAGACTAGCGGGAGTTGGGGCCGGGGAGCTGTTTTTT.

The rearrangement links TRBV11-3 to TRBJ1-1; tentative D call: TRBD1 (6 bases). CDR1 and CDR2 (germline): SGHNT, YENEEA. There are 14 residues in the CDR3. V was clipped by 1 base and J by 3 bases, with 9 bases between them. CDR3 sequence reads: CASSLAGADTEAFF. The DNA for the CDR3 is TGTGCCAGCAGCTTAGCAGGGGCCGACACTGAAGCTTTCTTT.

This clone was recorded once. CDR3 sequence (DNA): TGTGCCAGTAGTCCCCCCGGGGATAGCAATCAGCCCCAGCATTTT. Translating it yields CASSPPGDSNQPQHF. This sequence joins TRBV19 and TRBJ1-5; no reliable D call. The germline V gene has CDR1 LNHDA and CDR2 SQIVND (reference sequence). The CDR3 is 15 amino acids. Trimming left V 5 bases short and J 0 bases short, with 11 bases between. Using reference TRBV19 and TRBJ1-5 for the parts outside the CDR3, the full variable domain is DGGITQSPKYLFRKEGQNVTLSCEQNLNHDAMYWYRQDPGQGLRLIYYSQIVNDFQKGDIAEGYSVSREKKESFPLTVTSAQKNPTAFYLCASSPPGDSNQPQHFGDGTRLSIL.

This clone has a single count. The chain uses TRBV7-2 and TRBJ2-5, with TRBD2 matching 8 bases. CDR3 length: 14 residues. Germline CDR1 reads SGHTA; CDR2 reads FQGNSA. V lost 1 base and J lost 5; bases outside the gene matches: 3. CDR3: CASSLGGGLETQYF. The CDR3 region has the DNA TGTGCCAGCAGCTTAGGCGGGGGGCTTGAGACCCAGTACTTC.

The gene calls are TRBV9 and TRBJ2-4, with 8 positions matching TRBD1. The CDR3 is 16 residues long. J was trimmed by 7 bases and V by 0 bases; bases with no gene match: 9. Per germline, CDR1 SGDLS and CDR2 YYNGEE. The CDR3 region is CASSVGRGLEHNIQYF. The CDR3 DNA sequence: TGTGCCAGCAGCGTAGGCAGGGGGCTTGAGCACAACATTCAGTACTTC.

The chain has TRBV28 and TRBJ1-4; TRBD1 matches at 7 bases. V dropped 3 bases and J dropped 7; count of bases not matched to a gene: 8. CDR1 MDHEN and CDR2 SYDVKM come from the germline V gene. There are 15 residues in the CDR3. CDR3 residues: CASSFLNGQVEKLFF. The CDR3 bases are TGTGCCAGCAGTTTCTTAAATGGACAGGTTGAAAAACTGTTTTTT.

In this sample, this clone turned up a few times. The rearrangement links TRBV9 to TRBJ1-6, with D maybe TRBD1 (6 bases). There are 14 residues in the CDR3. V was cut by 5 bases and J by 14 bases, with 20 bases left in between. Germline lookup yields CDR1 SGDLS and CDR2 YYNGEE. CDR3 amino acids: CASSETQGTGSLHF. For the CDR3, the DNA is TGTGCCAGCAGTGAAACACAGGGCACTGGGTCCCTCCACTTT.

This chain connects TRBV9 to TRBJ2-3; D gene uncertain. The length of the CDR3 is 17 residues. V lost 0 bases and J lost 6, with 20 bases in between. The germline V gene has CDR1 SGDLS and CDR2 YYNGEE. CDR3 nucleotide sequence: TGTGCCAGCAGCGTAGCGACCGGCTCCTTAGCCTCCGATACGCAGTATTTT. Amino acid sequence: CASSVATGSLASDTQYF.

This chain joins TRBV2 and TRBJ1-4; a weak D match, TRBD1 (6 bases). CDR3 length equals 15 residues. V was trimmed by 0 bases and J by 7 bases, leaving 12 bases between them. Germline lookup yields CDR1 SNHLY and CDR2 FYNNEI. The CDR3 protein is CASSEAQRGGEKLFF. For the CDR3, the DNA is TGTGCCAGCAGTGAAGCGCAACGAGGGGGTGAAAAACTGTTTTTT.

The chain recombines TRBV7-9 with TRBJ2-3, with D possibly TRBD2 on 6 matching bases. Trimming took 4 bases from V and 0 from J, leaving 11 bases between them. The CDR3 has 15 residues. CDR1 and CDR2 (germline): SEHNR, FQNEAQ (reference sequence). CDR3 DNA: TGTGCCAGCAGCTCACGACTAGAAAGCACAGATACGCAGTATTTT. The encoded protein is CASSSRLESTDTQYF.

The chain links TRBV19 to TRBJ2-2; TRBD1 agrees at 10 bases. V shed 5 bases, J shed 4 bases, and the junction held 4 bases outside the gene matches. This CDR3 spans 15 amino acids. Germline CDR1 reads LNHDA; CDR2 reads SQIVND (reference sequence). The CDR3: CASSDRGRSTGELFF. The CDR3 DNA is TGTGCCAGTAGTGACAGGGGGCGAAGCACCGGGGAGCTGTTTTTT.

V usage is TRBV9 and J usage is TRBJ1-2; D unresolved. There are 15 residues in the CDR3. From germline, CDR1 is SGDLS and CDR2 YYNGEE. Trimming removed 4 bases at V and 8 bases at J, with 21 bases between. CDR3 sequence reads: CASSPKESPTIGYTF. CDR3 DNA: TGTGCCAGCAGCCCAAAGGAGTCTCCCACTATAGGCTACACCTTC.

The genes are TRBV5-1 and TRBJ2-5, with a tentative D call TRBD2 (5 bases). Germline CDR1 reads SGHRS; CDR2 reads YFSETQ. The V end lost 0 bases, the J end lost 1 base, and 7 bases lay between the germline ends. CDR3 length: 14 amino acids. The CDR3 region has the DNA TGCGCCAGCAGCTTGGCCGGGGTCCAAGAGACCCAGTACTTC. Translation: CASSLAGVQETQYF.

This clone was observed a few times. The CDR3: CASSLINTGELFF. As DNA, the CDR3 is TGTGCCAGCAGTCTAATCAACACCGGGGAGCTGTTTTTT. V and J are TRBV2 and TRBJ2-2; no firm D call. Looked up from germline, CDR1 is SNHLY and CDR2 is FYNNEI. Trimming left V 5 bases short and J 2 bases short, with 6 bases between. CDR3 length: 13 amino acids.

This chain connects TRBV18 to TRBJ2-3; TRBD2 might be the D (6 bases). The V end was cut by 0 bases, the J end by 0 bases, with 13 bases between. CDR3 size: 17 residues. Looked up from germline, CDR1 is KGHSH and CDR2 is LQKENI. CDR3 loop: CASSPPGSGTSTDTQYF. The CDR3, as DNA: TGTGCCAGCTCACCACCAGGGTCAGGGACTAGCACAGATACGCAGTATTTT.

The V gene is TRBV2, the J gene TRBJ2-7; unclear D gene. The V and J ends lost 4 bases and 5 bases respectively, with 12 bases between them. This CDR3 comprises 13 residues. Germline CDR1 and CDR2: SNHLY and FYNNEI. Here the CDR3 reads CASSGPGSHEQYF. CDR3 nucleotide sequence: TGTGCCAGCAGTGGCCCAGGAAGCCACGAGCAGTACTTC. The whole variable domain, remainder taken from reference TRBV2 and TRBJ2-7, is EPEVTQTPSHQVTQMGQEVILRCVPISNHLYFYWYRQILGQKVEFLVSFYNNEISEKSEIFDDQFSVERPDGSNFTLKIRSTKLEDSAMYFCASSGPGSHEQYFGPGTRLTVT.

This clone was counted once. The V gene is TRBV5-4, the J gene TRBJ2-2, with D maybe TRBD1 (6 bases). CDR1 is SGHNT, CDR2 YYREEE, per germline (reference sequence). This CDR3 is 16 amino acids long. V was clipped by 3 bases and J by 5 bases, with 17 bases between them. The CDR3 sequence: CASSYPQGSGTGELFF. The DNA of the CDR3 is TGTGCCAGCAGCTACCCACAGGGTAGTGGGACCGGGGAGCTGTTTTTT.

The chain employs TRBV27 and TRBJ2-5, with 8 bases fitting TRBD2. CDR1 is MNHEY and CDR2 is SMNVEV in the germline V gene (reference sequence). The V segment lost 5 bases and the J segment 5 bases; nucleotides outside the gene matches: 4. CDR3 length: 13 residues. The CDR3 DNA sequence: TGTGCCAGCAGTCTGACTAGCGTTGAGACCCAGTACTTC. As protein: CASSLTSVETQYF.

This clone was counted only a few times. The chain is built from TRBV7-9 and TRBJ1-4; 9 nucleotides agree with TRBD1. Trimming took 4 bases from V and 7 from J; bases not matched to a gene: 7. Germline CDR1 reads SEHNR; CDR2 reads FQNEAQ (reference sequence). CDR3 size: 15 residues. For the CDR3, the DNA is TGTGCCAGCAGCTCGGGACAGGGTAGAGGTGAAAAACTGTTTTTT. It specifies CASSSGQGRGEKLFF.

The chain combines TRBV2 with TRBJ2-2, with 7 nucleotides matching TRBD1. Trimming cost V 6 bases and J 4 bases; bases outside gene matches: 5. Germline values: CDR1 SNHLY, CDR2 FYNNEI. There are 14 residues in the CDR3. The CDR3 protein is CASRGGLGTGELFF. Here the CDR3 DNA reads TGTGCCAGCAGAGGGGGCCTAGGCACCGGGGAGCTGTTTTTT.

The J gene is TRBJ1-1, the V gene TRBV25-1; 9 bases agree with TRBD1. Germline CDR1 and CDR2: MGHDK and SYGVNS. J lost 1 base, V lost 4 bases, and 1 base had no gene match. This CDR3 is built from 14 residues. The CDR3 bases are TGTGCCAGCAGTGGGACAGGGGCGAACACTGAAGCTTTCTTT. It encodes CASSGTGANTEAFF.

The V and J genes are TRBV28 and TRBJ1-5, with unresolved D. Germline V gene data show CDR1 as MDHEN and CDR2 as SYDVKM. V was trimmed by 7 bases and J by 2 bases, leaving 6 bases between them. This CDR3 comprises 12 residues. The CDR3 nucleotides are TGTGCCAGCATATCGGGCAATCAGCCCCAGCATTTT. Translating it yields CASISGNQPQHF.

The chain carries TRBV11-3 and TRBJ2-1, with D possibly TRBD2 on 6 matching bases. Germline CDR1 SGHNT, CDR2 YENEEA. The CDR3 extends over 15 amino acids. Trimming shortened V by 3 bases and J by 1 base, and 10 bases separated the two germline ends. DNA for the CDR3: TGTGCCAGCAGCTTCGGGGGTTGGTCCTACAATGAGCAGTTCTTC. It translates to CASSFGGWSYNEQFF.

This rearrangement joins TRBV14 to TRBJ2-3; 11 bases agree with TRBD2. CDR1 is SGHDN, CDR2 FVKESK, per germline. V trimming: 3 bases; J trimming: 0 bases; junction bases outside the gene matches: 2. The CDR3 has 16 residues. The CDR3 bases are TGTGCCAGCAGCCACCTAGCGGGGGGTAGCACAGATACGCAGTATTTT. This gives the protein CASSHLAGGSTDTQYF. Based on the CDR3 plus reference TRBV14 and TRBJ2-3, the full variable domain is EAGVTQFPSHSVIEKGQTVTLRCDPISGHDNLYWYRRVMGKEIKFLLHFVKESKQDESGMPNNRFLAERTGGTYSTLKVQPAELEDSGVYFCASSHLAGGSTDTQYFGPGTRLTVL.

The chain links TRBV4-1 to TRBJ1-1, with D perhaps matching TRBD1 (6 bases). The CDR3 length is 15 residues. V was trimmed by 0 bases and J by 7 bases, leaving 15 bases between them. Germline CDR1 reads MGHRA; CDR2 reads YSYEKL. The CDR3 loop is CASSQDLGGPSEAFF. CDR3 DNA: TGCGCCAGCAGCCAAGATCTAGGGGGTCCCAGTGAAGCTTTCTTT.

The chain joins TRBV7-2 to TRBJ1-3; a weak D match, TRBD1 (6 bases). V was shortened by 4 bases and J by 0 bases, with 22 bases between the two germline ends. Germline-derived CDR1 and CDR2 are SGHTA and FQGNSA. CDR3 length: 19 residues. CDR3 sequence (DNA): TGTGCCAGCAGCTACCAAAACCCAAGACAGGCCGGCTCTGGAAACACCATATATTTT. It translates to CASSYQNPRQAGSGNTIYF. The entire variable domain, with the rest obtained from reference TRBV7-2 and TRBJ1-3, is as follows: GAGVSQSPSNKVTEKGKDVELRCDPISGHTALYWYRQSLGQGLEFLIYFQGNSAPDKSGLPSDRFSAERTGGSVSTLTIQRTQQEDSAVYLCASSYQNPRQAGSGNTIYFGEGSWLTVV.